Presented here are 30 T cell receptor beta chains from one specimen sequenced in a study of T-cell memory formation after mild COVID-19. TCRdb re-analysed the 5' RACE reads in MiXCR, keeping a single row per CDR3 protein. The table shows 300,000 to 350,000 distinct CDR3 sequences, with around 13% occurring only once. The specimen sequenced was PBMCs or a T cell subset sorted from them (not recorded which). The receptors stem from a man aged 18 to 29 who had mild COVID-19 (a few samples of this study predate the infection). Cell type and time point are not known.

The chain links TRBV18 to TRBJ2-3; no reliable D call. CDR3 length equals 15 residues. The germline V gene encodes CDR1 KGHSH and CDR2 LQKENI. Trimming removed 3 bases at V and 2 bases at J, with 12 bases between. CDR3 nucleotide sequence: TGTGCCAGCTCACCTTACGGGCAGCCCACAGATACGCAGTATTTT. Its translation is CASSPYGQPTDTQYF.

This clonotype was seen more than once but under ten times. The chain links TRBV4-3 to TRBJ2-7; 8 bases are shared with TRBD1. The CDR3 runs to 15 residues. Germline V gene sequence: CDR1 LGHNA, CDR2 YSLEER. J lost 2 bases, V lost 1 base, and 4 bases had no gene match. The CDR3 sequence is CASSQAGTGTYEQYV. The CDR3 nucleotides read TGCGCCAGCAGCCAAGCCGGGACAGGAACCTACGAGCAGTACGTC.

The rearrangement links TRBV9 to TRBJ1-6; D remains ambiguous. Trimming shortened V by 3 bases and J by 2 bases, and 15 bases separated the two germline ends. The CDR3 length is 17 residues. Germline V gene sequence: CDR1 SGDLS, CDR2 YYNGEE. The CDR3 DNA follows: TGTGCCAGCAGCGCAAGAGGAAAGTCTACCTATAATTCACCCCTCCACTTT. It specifies CASSARGKSTYNSPLHF.

Many counts were recorded for this clonotype. The CDR3 is CASNPRAGPTEAFF. The CDR3 region has the DNA TGTGCCAGCAACCCTAGGGCAGGCCCCACTGAAGCTTTCTTT. The V and J genes are TRBV5-6 and TRBJ1-1; D not certain. Deletions cut 6 bases from V and 4 bases from J, with 16 bases between. Germline CDR1 and CDR2: SGHDT and YYEEEE. The CDR3 totals 14 residues.

This clonotype came up a few times. The V call is TRBV5-1, the J call TRBJ2-7, with a tentative D call TRBD1 (6 bases). CDR3 size: 14 residues. Germline lookup yields CDR1 SGHRS and CDR2 YFSETQ. V was trimmed by 2 bases and J by 4 bases, leaving 13 bases between them. CDR3 bases: TGCGCCAGCAGCTTTTTTCCGGGACAATACGAGCAGTACTTC. Protein product: CASSFFPGQYEQYF.

The chain uses TRBV10-3 and TRBJ1-2; D ambiguous. The germline V gene encodes CDR1 ENHRY and CDR2 SYGVKD. The CDR3 runs to 14 residues. The CDR3 loop is CSSQAGPGNYGYTF. DNA for the CDR3: TGTTCCAGCCAGGCAGGACCGGGAAACTATGGCTACACCTTC.

This sequence joins TRBV20-1 and TRBJ2-4; weak D call: TRBD1 (5 bases). Germline V gene lookup returns CDR1 DFQATT and CDR2 SNEGSKA (reference sequence). V lost 6 bases, J lost 4 bases, and 22 bases lay in between. This CDR3 has 16 residues. CDR3 coding DNA: TGCAGTGCCCCCCCCCAGGGAATCTCTGTTAAAAACATTCAGTACTTC. Translated, it gives CSAPPQGISVKNIQYF.

This clonotype has only a few counts. The rearrangement joins TRBV7-2 to TRBJ2-1, with 11 bases identical to TRBD2. CDR3 length: 15 amino acids. V was clipped by 5 bases and J by 8 bases; unmatched bases: 8. Germline CDR1 and CDR2: SGHTA and FQGNSA. CDR3 DNA: TGTGCCAGCAGCAGTAGCGGGGGGGCGTGGGATGAGCAGTTCTTC. This gives the protein CASSSSGGAWDEQFF.

This clonotype has only a few counts. The V and J genes are TRBV4-3 and TRBJ2-1, with unresolved D. This CDR3 comprises 16 residues. CDR1 and CDR2 from the germline V gene are LGHNA and YSLEER. V gave up 2 bases and J gave up 3 bases, with 14 bases separating them. The CDR3 loop is CASSQSPPRIYNEQFF. The CDR3, as DNA: TGCGCCAGCAGCCAATCCCCCCCGAGGATCTACAATGAGCAGTTCTTC.

This clonotype appeared a few times. This rearrangement joins TRBV5-4 to TRBJ2-1; 9 nucleotides align to TRBD2. The CDR3 covers 15 residues. Losses at the gene ends were 2 bases for V and 2 bases for J; bases not matched to a gene: 2. The germline V gene encodes CDR1 SGHNT and CDR2 YYREEE (reference sequence). CDR3 nucleotide sequence: TGTGCCAGCAGCTTTCCTAGCGGGGCCTACAATGAGCAGTTCTTC. It translates to CASSFPSGAYNEQFF.

This clonotype was detected ten times or more. The V and J genes are TRBV18 and TRBJ1-4; D unclear. Trimming cost V 4 bases and J 5 bases, with 11 bases left between them. The CDR3 consists of 14 residues. The germline V gene has CDR1 KGHSH and CDR2 LQKENI. CDR3 DNA sequence: TGTGCCAGCTCACGGCGGAGAGAAAATGAAAAACTGTTTTTT. It codes for CASSRRRENEKLFF.

The rearrangement uses TRBV29-1 and TRBJ1-5; 7 bases are a match to TRBD1. The V gene's germline CDR1 is SQVTM and CDR2 ANQGSEA. The ends lost 4 bases at V and 0 bases at J; junction bases unmatched: 6. The CDR3 consists of 15 residues. In DNA, the CDR3 is TGCAGCGTTGCGCCGACAGGGAATAGCAATCAGCCCCAGCATTTT. Its protein product is CSVAPTGNSNQPQHF. Drawing the rest from reference TRBV29-1 and TRBJ1-5, the complete variable domain is SAVISQKPSRDICQRGTSLTIQCQVDSQVTMMFWYRQQPGQSLTLIATANQGSEATYESGFVIDKFPISRPNLTFSTLTVSNMSPEDSSIYLCSVAPTGNSNQPQHFGDGTRLSIL.

This clonotype occurred a few times. The rearrangement links TRBV5-1 to TRBJ2-5; TRBD1 agrees at 7 bases. This CDR3 has 14 amino acids. Germline V gene lookup returns CDR1 SGHRS and CDR2 YFSETQ. V trimming: 4 bases; J trimming: 3 bases; junction bases outside the gene matches: 6. CDR3 sequence (DNA): TGCGCCAGCAGCGGTGGGACAGAAAAAGAGACCCAGTACTTC. Translating gives CASSGGTEKETQYF. The full variable domain, completed using reference TRBV5-1 and TRBJ2-5, is KAGVTQTPRYLIKTRGQQVTLSCSPISGHRSVSWYQQTPGQGLQFLFEYFSETQRNKGNFPGRFSGRQFSNSRSEMNVSTLELGDSALYLCASSGGTEKETQYFGPGTRLLVL.

This clonotype was found a few times. The CDR3 sequence is CASSQGWGNQETQYF. CDR3 DNA: TGTGCCAGCAGCCAAGGGTGGGGGAACCAAGAGACCCAGTACTTC. This sequence joins TRBV3-1 and TRBJ2-5, with D tentatively TRBD1 or TRBD2 (5 bases each). Germline CDR1 and CDR2: LGHDT and YNNKEL (reference sequence). This CDR3 is built from 15 residues. V was cut by 1 base and J by 0 bases, with 9 bases left in between.

The chain is built from TRBV12-3 or TRBV12-4 and TRBJ1-5; 7 nucleotides match TRBD1. The V segment lost 7 bases and the J segment 0 bases; nucleotides outside the gene matches: 6. This CDR3 spans 15 amino acids. The CDR3 region has the DNA TGTGCCAGCAAGCACAGGGGAAATAGCAATCAGCCCCAGCATTTT. Translating gives CASKHRGNSNQPQHF.

Comments on this clonotype: An end of the junction does not agree with germline; a read error may underlie this. V gene TRBV19 combines with J gene TRBJ1-5, with 7 bases that match TRBD1. This CDR3 is built from 13 residues. From germline, CDR1 is LNHDA and CDR2 SQIVND (reference sequence). CDR3 nucleotide sequence: TGTGCCAGTAGGACAGGGAGCAATCAGACCCAGCATTTT. Protein product: CASRTGSNQTQHF.

A few counts support this clonotype. The CDR3 loop reads CASSQATGVVYTF. The CDR3 DNA reads as TGTGCCAGCAGCCAAGCGACAGGGGTAGTATACACCTTC. The chain links TRBV3-1 to TRBJ1-2, with 8 bases matching TRBD1. CDR1 is LGHDT, CDR2 YNNKEL, per germline (reference sequence). With V trimmed by 1 base and J by 11 bases, 6 bases remained unmatched. The CDR3 totals 13 residues. The whole variable domain, remainder taken from reference TRBV3-1 and TRBJ1-2, is DTAVSQTPKYLVTQMGNDKSIKCEQNLGHDTMYWYKQDSKKFLKIMFSYNNKELIINETVPNRFSPKSPDKAHLNLHINSLELGDSAVYFCASSQATGVVYTFGSGTRLTVV.

V and J are TRBV5-6 and TRBJ1-2; D is ambiguous. CDR1 and CDR2 from the germline V gene are SGHDT and YYEEEE. This CDR3 contains 16 residues. V lost 0 bases, J lost 9 bases, and 21 bases lay in between. Here the CDR3 DNA reads TGTGCCAGCAGCTTGGGAGCCAGCGCACCCCTAAAGAGCTACACCTTC. Amino acid sequence: CASSLGASAPLKSYTF.

This clonotype was picked up many times. The V and J genes are TRBV7-2 and TRBJ2-6; no reliable D call. The CDR3 extends over 15 amino acids. CDR1 SGHTA and CDR2 FQGNSA come from the germline V gene. V shed 5 bases and J shed 0 bases, with 8 bases lying between them. This chain's CDR3 is CASSHWSSGANVLTF. The CDR3 nucleotides read TGTGCCAGCAGCCATTGGAGCTCTGGGGCCAACGTCCTGACTTTC.

This clonotype showed up just once. This sequence joins TRBV6-1 and TRBJ1-6; a possible D gene is TRBD1 (5 bases). Trimming cost V 3 bases and J 3 bases, with 9 bases left between them. CDR3 length equals 15 residues. The germline CDR1 and CDR2 sequences are MNHNS and SASEGT. CDR3 sequence (DNA): TGTGCCAGCAGTGAGGGGGTCGACTATAATTCACCCCTCCACTTT. Its protein is CASSEGVDYNSPLHF.

The gene calls are TRBV27 and TRBJ2-7; either TRBD1 or TRBD2 may supply D (5 bases each). The ends were cut back, 4 bases at V and 4 bases at J, with 17 bases in the middle. Germline V gives CDR1 MNHEY, CDR2 SMNVEV (reference sequence). There are 15 residues in the CDR3. The CDR3 sequence: CASSWMLGASYEQYV. The CDR3, as DNA: TGTGCCAGCAGTTGGATGCTCGGGGCTTCTTACGAGCAGTACGTC.

This clonotype was recorded at least ten times. The genes are TRBV6-2 or TRBV6-3 and TRBJ1-1, with TRBD1 matching 8 bases. Germline CDR1 reads MNHEY; CDR2 reads SVGEGT. The CDR3 sequence is 17 residues long. V lost 4 bases to trimming and J lost 2 bases; unmatched junction nucleotides: 12. The CDR3 DNA reads TGTGCCAGCAGTTTCATCCAGGGGGCCTCCGAAAACACTGAAGCTTTCTTT. Translated: CASSFIQGASENTEAFF.

J is TRBJ2-3 and V is TRBV7-2, with 7 bases identical to TRBD2. This CDR3 comprises 16 residues. Germline V gene lookup returns CDR1 SGHTA and CDR2 FQGNSA. Losses at the gene ends were 4 bases for V and 2 bases for J; bases not matched to a gene: 9. The DNA of the CDR3 is TGTGCCAGCAGCTCGTACTCGGGGGGACTCACAGATACGCAGTATTTT. Translated, it gives CASSSYSGGLTDTQYF.

The sample holds a few counts of this clonotype. The chain uses TRBV27 and TRBJ2-1; D remains unclear. CDR3 size: 13 residues. The V and J ends lost 3 bases and 3 bases respectively, with 6 bases between them. Germline CDR1 reads MNHEY; CDR2 reads SMNVEV (reference sequence). The CDR3 sequence: CASSFGVYNEQFF. The CDR3 bases are TGTGCCAGCAGTTTTGGGGTCTACAATGAGCAGTTCTTC.

Only a few counts were recorded for this clonotype. V usage is TRBV12-3 or TRBV12-4 and J usage is TRBJ1-5; D possibly corresponds to TRBD1 (5 bases). This CDR3 comprises 13 residues. V was pared by 6 bases and J by 7 bases, with 13 bases between. In DNA, the CDR3 is TGTGCCAGCAGCCTAGGTTCAGGGCAGCCCCAGCATTTT. Encoded protein: CASSLGSGQPQHF.

This clonotype was picked up many times. This chain uses TRBV5-6 with TRBJ1-2, with TRBD1 as a possible D gene (6 bases). Germline assignment: CDR1 SGHDT and CDR2 YYEEEE. The V and J ends lost 5 bases and 4 bases respectively, with 18 bases between them. The CDR3 is 15 residues long. The CDR3, as DNA: TGTGCCAGCAGTCTGAGGGGGGTTGGAAGCTATGGCTACACCTTC. Its translation: CASSLRGVGSYGYTF.

This clonotype was counted a few times. The rearrangement joins TRBV20-1 to TRBJ2-2; a weak D match, TRBD2 (6 bases). The CDR3 is 14 amino acids. The germline V gene has CDR1 DFQATT and CDR2 SNEGSKA (reference sequence). Trimming shortened V by 6 bases and J by 3 bases, and 14 bases separated the two germline ends. DNA of the CDR3: TGCAGTGCAACGGACGGGAGATACACCGGGGAGCTGTTTTTT. This encodes CSATDGRYTGELFF.

A few counts support this clonotype. V gene TRBV5-1 combines with J gene TRBJ2-3, with 9 bases that match TRBD2. This CDR3 spans 16 amino acids. J gave up 4 bases and V 3 bases, and 9 bases lay outside the gene matches. Germline V gene data show CDR1 as SGHRS and CDR2 as YFSETQ. The CDR3 DNA follows: TGCGCCAGCAGCTCAGGCTTGGCGGGGGGGCCAGATACGCAGTATTTT. It specifies CASSSGLAGGPDTQYF.

The chain combines TRBV4-1 with TRBJ1-5, with D possibly being TRBD1 (6 bases). Germline lookup yields CDR1 MGHRA and CDR2 YSYEKL. This CDR3 has 16 residues. Trimming took 0 bases from V and 7 from J, leaving 16 bases between them. The CDR3 reads CASSQDWGGGGQPQHF. As DNA, the CDR3 is TGCGCCAGCAGCCAAGATTGGGGAGGGGGAGGCCAGCCCCAGCATTTT.

This clonotype was counted only a few times. V usage is TRBV7-8 and J usage is TRBJ2-3; D gene unclear. V lost 2 bases and J lost 0, with 6 bases in between. The CDR3 runs to 14 residues. Germline CDR1 and CDR2: SGHVS and FQNEAQ. The CDR3 reads CASSLQPSTDTQYF. DNA for the CDR3: TGTGCCAGCAGCTTACAGCCTAGCACAGATACGCAGTATTTT.